The 31 T cell receptor beta chains presented below share a single source sample, sequenced in a study of spatial heterogeneity in lung cancer. Findings of the study overall: How many expanded intratumoral alpha and beta TCRs were present tracked the tumor mutation count, which was a count of nonsynonymous mutations.

Their recognized antigens are unknown. Described time point: sample taken at primary tumor resection. One entry per CDR3 protein, called by TCRdb with MiXCR from the 5' RACE reads. Found here are about 22,000 distinct CDR3 sequences, approximately 3% of them singletons; the top ten hold approximately 7.7%. Material: lung tumor tissue, obtained at surgery. The receptors come from a male donor with early-stage non-small cell lung cancer.

This clonotype has at least ten counts. The CDR3, as DNA: TGTGCCAGCAGTTTAAACGGAAGACACTACGAGCAGTACTTC. It codes for CASSLNGRHYEQYF. The V and J genes are TRBV27 and TRBJ2-7; D remains unclear. The ends were cut back, 2 bases at V and 3 bases at J, with 11 bases in the middle. Per germline, CDR1 MNHEY and CDR2 SMNVEV (reference sequence). This CDR3 has 14 residues.

The table lists this clonotype with many counts. The chain recombines TRBV3-1 with TRBJ2-2; 9 bases are a match to TRBD2. The CDR3 has 16 residues. Germline CDR1 is LGHDT and CDR2 is YNNKEL (reference sequence). J was trimmed by 4 bases and V by 1 base; bases with no gene match: 4. The CDR3, as DNA: TGTGCCAGCAGCCAAGGTAGCGGGAGTTTCACCGGGGAGCTGTTTTTT. This sequence encodes CASSQGSGSFTGELFF.

This clonotype was detected many times. The genes are TRBV20-1 and TRBJ2-7; 7 nucleotides match TRBD1. Germline CDR1 reads DFQATT; CDR2 reads SNEGSKA (reference sequence). Trimming took 6 bases from V and 5 from J; bases not matched to a gene: 13. CDR3 length: 14 residues. Written as DNA, the CDR3 is TGCAGTGCAAGCCGGGACAGTCTTCTCCACGAGCAGTACTTC. Translation gives CSASRDSLLHEQYF.

This clonotype was recorded at least ten times. The V call is TRBV5-1, the J call TRBJ1-1; 9 nucleotides line up with TRBD1. V gave up 4 bases and J gave up 6 bases; unmatched junction bases: 19. Germline V gene lookup returns CDR1 SGHRS and CDR2 YFSETQ. The CDR3 length is 18 residues. CDR3 nucleotides: TGCGCCAGCAGCCTCCGCCCGGGACAGGGAGGGTTTCACGCTGAAGCTTTCTTT. This sequence encodes CASSLRPGQGGFHAEAFF.

The CDR3 coding sequence is TGTGCCAGCTCACCACCGGGCCCCACGAGAGATGAGCAGTTCTTC. As protein: CASSPPGPTRDEQFF. The chain recombines TRBV18 with TRBJ2-1; D not resolved. CDR3 length equals 15 residues. Per the germline V gene, CDR1 is KGHSH and CDR2 is LQKENI. Trimming cost V 0 bases and J 8 bases, with 14 bases left between them.

This clonotype was counted at least ten times. The CDR3, as DNA: TGTGCCAGCAGTGAATCTCGTAGGGGCTCCCTCGAGCAGTACTTC. Translated, it gives CASSESRRGSLEQYF. V usage is TRBV25-1 and J usage is TRBJ2-7, with D maybe TRBD1 (5 bases). The CDR3 runs 15 residues. CDR1 is MGHDK, CDR2 SYGVNS, per germline. V dropped 1 base and J dropped 6 bases, with 16 bases sitting between them.

This clonotype was counted at least ten times. This chain connects TRBV6-6 to TRBJ2-7; 8 bases are shared with TRBD2. CDR3 length equals 16 residues. Germline-derived CDR1 and CDR2 are MNHNY and SVGAGI (reference sequence). Germline trimming cut 0 bases from V and 5 bases from J; bases unmatched to any gene: 9. CDR3 bases: TGTGCCAGCAGTTACTCGGGCGGGAGGATTCCCAACGAGCAGTACTTC. Its translation is CASSYSGGRIPNEQYF.

In its sample, this clonotype was seen many times. The rearrangement joins TRBV27 to TRBJ2-2; D not resolved. Looked up from germline, CDR1 is MNHEY and CDR2 is SMNVEV (reference sequence). Trimming took 5 bases from V and 6 from J, leaving 7 bases between them. CDR3 length: 12 residues. CDR3 loop: CASSVPSGELFF. The DNA for the CDR3 is TGTGCCAGCAGTGTTCCATCCGGGGAGCTGTTTTTT.

This clonotype appeared many times. The chain combines TRBV7-9 with TRBJ1-5, with D tentatively TRBD1 (5 bases). CDR3 length: 15 amino acids. V was pared by 5 bases and J by 3 bases, with 14 bases between. Germline CDR1 and CDR2: SEHNR and FQNEAQ (reference sequence). The CDR3 is CASSPGEGINQPQHF. DNA of the CDR3: TGTGCCAGCAGCCCCGGGGAGGGGATCAATCAGCCCCAGCATTTT.

This rearrangement joins TRBV7-2 to TRBJ2-3; 7 bases match TRBD2. The CDR3 totals 17 residues. Germline loops: CDR1 SGHTA, CDR2 FQGNSA. Trimming took 2 bases from V and 3 from J; bases not matched to a gene: 11. The CDR3 region has the DNA TGTGCCAGCAGCTTATTGGGGTTGCTAGCGGCTACAGATACGCAGTATTTT. Translating it yields CASSLLGLLAATDTQYF.

By share, this clonotype counts as medium-sized (0.01 to 0.1%). The rearrangement links TRBV5-1 to TRBJ2-3, with D unclear. Trimming shortened V by 2 bases and J by 0 bases, and 4 bases separated the two germline ends. CDR1 is SGHRS, CDR2 YFSETQ, per germline. The CDR3 length is 13 residues. Written as DNA, the CDR3 is TGCGCCAGCAGCTTTTTTAGCACAGATACGCAGTATTTT. It encodes CASSFFSTDTQYF. Filled out from reference TRBV5-1 and TRBJ2-3, the complete variable domain reads KAGVTQTPRYLIKTRGQQVTLSCSPISGHRSVSWYQQTPGQGLQFLFEYFSETQRNKGNFPGRFSGRQFSNSRSEMNVSTLELGDSALYLCASSFFSTDTQYFGPGTRLTVL.

This clonotype was counted many times. The chain is built from TRBV7-9 and TRBJ1-1; the D is unclear. The germline V and J ends were trimmed by 2 bases and 6 bases, with 10 bases remaining between them. Germline V gene data show CDR1 as SEHNR and CDR2 as FQNEAQ (reference sequence). The CDR3 spans 13 residues. The CDR3 sequence is CASSLKERAEAFF. The CDR3 DNA sequence: TGTGCCAGCAGCTTAAAGGAAAGGGCTGAAGCTTTCTTT.

This clonotype was picked up many times. The genes are TRBV3-1 and TRBJ1-4; the D is unclear. Between the trimmed V and J ends, which lost 0 bases and 8 bases, there was a span of 4 bases. The CDR3 contains 12 residues. Germline CDR1 is LGHDT and CDR2 is YNNKEL (reference sequence). The CDR3 protein is CASSQDREKLFF. The DNA for the CDR3 is TGTGCCAGCAGCCAAGATCGGGAAAAACTGTTTTTT.

In its sample, this clonotype was seen many times. The rearrangement links TRBV7-2 to TRBJ1-5; D possibly corresponds to TRBD1 (6 bases). The CDR3 covers 15 residues. Germline assignment: CDR1 SGHTA and CDR2 FQGNSA. V lost 5 bases to trimming and J lost 0 bases, with 11 bases between them. Written as DNA, the CDR3 is TGTGCCAGCAGCACAGGGACGGTTAGCAATCAGCCCCAGCATTTT. Residues: CASSTGTVSNQPQHF.

This clonotype was picked up many times. The rearrangement links TRBV4-3 to TRBJ2-3; TRBD1 is a possible D gene (6 bases). The germline V gene encodes CDR1 LGHNA and CDR2 YSLEER. Trimming removed 5 bases at V and 6 bases at J, with 15 bases between. This CDR3 spans 14 amino acids. Here the CDR3 reads CASSISAGVDTQYF. CDR3 nucleotides: TGCGCCAGCAGCATATCGGCAGGGGTGGATACGCAGTATTTT.

In its sample, this clonotype was seen many times. In DNA, the CDR3 is TGTGCCAGCTCCCGGGAGGACGGTAACCCGCAGTATTTT. Translating it yields CASSREDGNPQYF. The rearrangement links TRBV18 to TRBJ2-3; 7 bases map to TRBD2. V gave up 6 bases and J gave up 10 bases; unmatched junction bases: 10. The CDR3 sequence is 13 residues long. CDR1 is KGHSH, CDR2 LQKENI, per germline. The complete variable domain, with remaining parts taken from reference TRBV18 and TRBJ2-3, reads NAGVMQNPRHLVRRRGQEARLRCSPMKGHSHVYWYRQLPEEGLKFMVYLQKENIIDESGMPKERFSAEFPKEGPSILRIQQVVRGDSAAYFCASSREDGNPQYFGPGTRLTVL.

This clonotype was seen repeatedly, ten times or more. The chain links TRBV19 to TRBJ2-7; 8 bases are a match to TRBD2. CDR3 length: 14 residues. Germline V gene lookup returns CDR1 LNHDA and CDR2 SQIVND (reference sequence). V lost 3 bases and J lost 6; bases outside the gene matches: 7. The CDR3 DNA reads as TGTGCCAGTAGTATGCGAGCGGGAGCTCTCGAGCAGTACTTC. The encoded protein is CASSMRAGALEQYF.

The sample holds many counts of this clonotype. This chain links TRBV12-3 or TRBV12-4 with TRBJ2-3; 13 bases are shared with TRBD2. J was trimmed by 2 bases and V by 6 bases; bases with no gene match: 2. The CDR3 has 15 amino acids. CDR3 loop: CASRGLAGNTDTQYF. The CDR3, as DNA: TGTGCCAGCAGGGGACTAGCGGGAAACACAGATACGCAGTATTTT.

This clonotype was observed many times. The chain recombines TRBV4-2 with TRBJ2-1; 9 bases map to TRBD2. Germline CDR1 is LGHNA and CDR2 is YNFKEQ. This CDR3 is built from 16 residues. Unmatched junction bases numbered 8, after V lost 2 bases and J lost 6 bases. The CDR3 loop is CASSQMGAGGVNEQFF. DNA of the CDR3: TGTGCCAGCAGCCAAATGGGCGCGGGAGGGGTCAATGAGCAGTTCTTC.

This clonotype was seen many times. CDR3 sequence reads: CASSRGYNSPLHF. DNA for the CDR3: TGTGCCAGCAGCCGAGGGTATAATTCACCCCTCCACTTT. The chain couples TRBV12-3 or TRBV12-4 to TRBJ1-6; D remains ambiguous. The CDR3 extends over 13 amino acids. With 6 bases removed from V and 4 bases from J, the gap between germline ends came to 7 bases.

This clonotype has ten or more counts. The genes are TRBV10-3 and TRBJ1-1, with D possibly matching TRBD1 (6 bases). Germline V gene lookup returns CDR1 ENHRY and CDR2 SYGVKD. The CDR3 consists of 13 residues. Trimming shortened V by 5 bases and J by 5 bases, and 12 bases separated the two germline ends. The CDR3 DNA sequence: TGTGCCATCAGTCCCACAGGGAGGACTGAAGCTTTCTTT. It codes for CAISPTGRTEAFF.

This clonotype occurred many times. CDR3 nucleotide sequence: TGTGCCAGTGCCAGGGGAGGATATAGCAATCAGCCCCAGCATTTT. Translating gives CASARGGYSNQPQHF. The chain carries TRBV19 and TRBJ1-5; a weak D match, TRBD1 (6 bases). The CDR3 totals 15 residues. From germline, CDR1 is LNHDA and CDR2 SQIVND (reference sequence). With 8 bases removed from V and 0 bases from J, the gap between germline ends came to 14 bases.

The sample holds many counts of this clonotype. The chain recombines TRBV5-1 with TRBJ2-3; D not certain. Germline CDR1 is SGHRS and CDR2 is YFSETQ. This CDR3 region has 14 residues. V lost 3 bases and J lost 2, with 10 bases in between. The chain's CDR3 is CASSSDVNTDTQYF. The CDR3 nucleotides are TGCGCCAGCAGCTCGGACGTCAACACAGATACGCAGTATTTT. The full variable domain, completed using reference TRBV5-1 and TRBJ2-3, is KAGVTQTPRYLIKTRGQQVTLSCSPISGHRSVSWYQQTPGQGLQFLFEYFSETQRNKGNFPGRFSGRQFSNSRSEMNVSTLELGDSALYLCASSSDVNTDTQYFGPGTRLTVL.

This clonotype was observed at least ten times. This chain connects TRBV18 to TRBJ1-5; no clear D gene. The CDR3 is 15 residues long. V was trimmed by 2 bases and J by 6 bases, leaving 14 bases between them. The germline gives CDR1 KGHSH, CDR2 LQKENI. Here the CDR3 DNA reads TGTGCCAGCTCACCAACTAGAGATTCAGGTCAGCCCCAGCATTTT. It translates to CASSPTRDSGQPQHF.

The table lists this clonotype with many counts. J is TRBJ2-3 and V is TRBV6-5; possibly TRBD1 for D (5 bases). CDR1 and CDR2 from the germline V gene are MNHEY and SVGAGI. This CDR3 spans 16 amino acids. V was cut by 5 bases and J by 2 bases, with 17 bases left in between. CDR3 in DNA: TGTGCCAGCAGTCCCCATGGGGCTCCGGACACAGATACGCAGTATTTT. Protein product: CASSPHGAPDTDTQYF.

This clonotype has a count of ten or more. The chain recombines TRBV4-1 with TRBJ2-3; D is undetermined. The CDR3 is 16 amino acids. V gave up 0 bases and J gave up 0 bases, with 10 bases separating them. Germline V CDR1 and CDR2: MGHRA, YSYEKL. The DNA of the CDR3 is TGCGCCAGCAGCCAAGAACAGACTCGAAGCACAGATACGCAGTATTTT. Its translation: CASSQEQTRSTDTQYF.

In this sample, this clonotype turned up many times. The genes are TRBV6-2 or TRBV6-3 and TRBJ1-1; possible D gene TRBD1, 5 bases. V gave up 8 bases and J gave up 1 base, with 20 bases separating them. This CDR3 has 16 amino acids. Germline CDR1 and CDR2: MNHEY and SVGEGT. As DNA, the CDR3 is TGTGCCAGCTCCCGGGCCCGGGGCAGATCGAACACTGAAGCTTTCTTT. This codes for CASSRARGRSNTEAFF.

This clonotype was seen repeatedly, ten times or more. The chain combines TRBV6-5 with TRBJ2-1; D unresolved. The length of the CDR3 is 16 residues. CDR1 MNHEY and CDR2 SVGAGI come from the germline V gene. V lost 4 bases to trimming and J lost 0 bases, with 13 bases between them. The chain's CDR3 is CASSWGISSSYNEQFF. CDR3 nucleotides: TGTGCCAGCAGTTGGGGAATATCGAGCTCCTACAATGAGCAGTTCTTC.

This clonotype was seen ten or more times. V gene TRBV7-9 combines with J gene TRBJ1-2; no clear D. The germline CDR1 and CDR2 sequences are SEHNR and FQNEAQ (reference sequence). V was cut by 4 bases and J by 4 bases, with 10 bases left in between. The CDR3 sequence is 13 residues long. CDR3 DNA sequence: TGTGCCAGCAGCTACGAGGCCCGCTATGGCTACACCTTC. As protein: CASSYEARYGYTF.

This clonotype was detected ten times or more. This chain links TRBV7-8 with TRBJ1-2; 12 nucleotides align to TRBD1. The V segment lost 5 bases and the J segment 0 bases; nucleotides outside the gene matches: 7. CDR3 size: 17 residues. In germline, CDR1 is SGHVS, CDR2 FQNEAQ. CDR3 sequence reads: CASSVGTGGAPNYGYTF. CDR3 nucleotide sequence: TGTGCCAGCAGCGTAGGGACAGGGGGCGCCCCTAACTATGGCTACACCTTC.

This clonotype was detected ten times or more. V gene TRBV28 combines with J gene TRBJ1-1; TRBD1 might be the D (5 bases). The CDR3 runs 13 residues. Between the trimmed V and J ends, which lost 7 bases and 0 bases, there was a span of 9 bases. CDR1 and CDR2 (germline): MDHEN, SYDVKM. The CDR3 protein is CASNRGLNTEAFF. In DNA form, the CDR3 reads TGTGCCAGCAACCGGGGCTTGAACACTGAAGCTTTCTTT.